These T cell receptor beta chains were read from a single sample in a study of CD8+ T cells in alopecia areata. Assay used: immunoSEQ multiplex PCR; TCRdb lists only in-frame clones, some missing. The data show 150,000 to 200,000 clones, 60% seen once. Material: CD4+ T cells sorted from blood, obtained at week 24, from a patient treated with tofacitinib. The receptors were gathered from a human donor with alopecia areata. Each CDR3 is given with its conserved first and last residue. Fields, in order: V gene, clone size, CDR3 length, J gene, D gene, CDR3 protein, CDR3 DNA. D genes are given only for firm matches. For some rows the clone size is stated as once, few or many, or as a class when expanded; others skip it.

TRBV27	few	13	TRBJ1-2	TRBD1	CASSSAGGYGYTF	TGTGCCAGCAGTTCGGCAGGGGGCTATGGCTACACCTTC
TRBV5-1	few	18	TRBJ2-4	.	CASSLEAGPRLAKNIQYF	TGCGCCAGCAGCTTGGAGGCCGGTCCGAGACTAGCCAAAAACATTCAGTACTTC
TRBV6-5	.	13	TRBJ2-5	TRBD2	CASRLAGQETQYF	TGTGCCAGCAGATTAGCGGGGCAAGAGACCCAGTACTTC
TRBV19	.	14	TRBJ1-5	.	CASSPRWGNQPQHF	TGTGCCAGTAGTCCGCGTTGGGGCAATCAGCCCCAGCATTTT
TRBV30	.	13	TRBJ2-1	.	CAWRGGGEHEQFF	TGTGCCTGGAGGGGAGGGGGCGAACATGAGCAGTTCTTC
TRBV30	once	13	TRBJ2-5	.	CAWSIGALKTQYF	TGTGCCTGGAGTATCGGGGCCCTTAAGACCCAGTACTTC
TRBV29-1	.	13	TRBJ1-2	.	CSVVDGSNYGYTF	TGCAGCGTTGTGGACGGAAGTAACTATGGCTACACCTTC
TRBV10-3	.	13	TRBJ2-5	.	CAISDPRQETQYF	TGTGCCATCAGTGATCCTCGACAAGAGACCCAGTACTTC
TRBV14	.	15	TRBJ1-1	.	CASSQDPGILTEAFF	TGTGCCAGCAGCCAAGATCCGGGGATTTTGACTGAAGCTTTCTTT
TRBV6-5	.	16	TRBJ1-6	TRBD1	CASSSNRQGGNSPLHF	TGTGCCAGCAGTTCCAACCGACAGGGAGGTAATTCACCCCTCCACTTT
TRBV5-6	.	15	TRBJ2-1	TRBD1	CASSLRQGWGNEQFF	TGTGCCAGCAGCTTGCGACAGGGTTGGGGCAATGAGCAGTTCTTC
TRBV29-1	few	13	TRBJ2-3	.	CSVAARYTDTQYF	TGCAGCGTTGCTGCGCGGTACACAGATACGCAGTATTTT
TRBV5-1	.	15	TRBJ2-2	TRBD1	CASSVGTVNTGELFF	TGCGCCAGCAGCGTCGGGACAGTCAACACCGGGGAGCTGTTTTTT
TRBV5-6	few	14	TRBJ1-2	TRBD1	CASSSTGGNYGYTF	TGTGCCAGCAGCTCGACAGGGGGCAACTATGGCTACACCTTC
TRBV2	once	13	TRBJ2-2	.	CASLTGPTGELFF	TGTGCCAGCCTGACGGGACCTACCGGGGAGCTGTTTTTT
TRBV29-1	.	11	TRBJ1-2	.	CSVETIYGYTF	TGCAGCGTTGAGACAATCTATGGCTACACCTTC
TRBV6-6	.	15	TRBJ2-2	.	CASSYRGGQTGELFF	TGTGCCAGCAGTTATCGTGGTGGGCAAACCGGGGAGCTGTTTTTT
TRBV5-1	few	15	TRBJ1-4	TRBD1	CASSLSGQGYEKLFF	TGCGCCAGCAGCCTGTCGGGACAGGGGTATGAAAAACTGTTTTTT
TRBV27	.	11	TRBJ2-7	.	CASRDLNEQYF	TGTGCCAGCAGGGACTTAAACGAGCAGTACTTC
TRBV29-1	few	15	TRBJ2-5	.	CSVVGARESQETQYF	TGCAGCGTTGTCGGCGCCCGGGAGTCACAAGAGACCCAGTACTTC
TRBV19	few	11	TRBJ2-7	TRBD1	CATRQGYEQYF	TGTGCCACCAGACAGGGCTACGAGCAGTACTTC
TRBV15	.	15	TRBJ2-1	.	CATSRQGRSYNEQFF	TGTGCCACCAGCAGACAGGGTAGGTCCTACAATGAGCAGTTCTTC
TRBV12-5	few	11	TRBJ2-5	.	CASGLIETQYF	TGTGCTAGTGGCCTTATAGAGACCCAGTACTTC
TRBV29-1	.	15	TRBJ2-5	.	CSVVPTLSILETQYF	TGCAGCGTTGTACCTACTCTCAGCATCCTGGAGACCCAGTACTTC
TRBV10-3	.	12	TRBJ2-7	.	CAISESSYEQYF	TGTGCCATCAGTGAGTCTAGCTACGAGCAGTACTTC
TRBV2	.	14	TRBJ2-1	.	CASTEPQVGWEQFF	TGTGCCAGCACCGAGCCCCAGGTGGGTTGGGAGCAGTTCTTC
TRBV2	few	13	TRBJ2-4	TRBD1	CASSGGQGHIQYF	TGTGCCAGCAGCGGGGGACAGGGCCACATTCAGTACTTC
TRBV23-1	.	21	TRBJ2-1	.	CASSQSKAQPTSIFSYNEQFF	TGCGCCAGCAGTCAATCGAAGGCACAGCCGACTTCTATATTCTCCTACAATGAGCAGTTCTTC
TRBV2	.	13	TRBJ2-2	.	CASRPPGPGELFF	TGTGCCAGCAGACCCCCGGGCCCCGGGGAGCTGTTTTTT
TRBV29-1	.	14	TRBJ1-5	TRBD1	CSVGGQGASGPQHF	TGCAGCGTTGGTGGACAGGGTGCATCGGGGCCCCAGCATTTT
TRBV20-1	.	9	TRBJ2-7	.	CSEGVEQYF	TGCAGCGAGGGGGTCGAGCAGTACTTC
TRBV30	.	14	TRBJ1-5	.	CAWSDRSGYQPQHF	TGTGCCTGGAGTGATAGGTCAGGGTACCAGCCCCAGCATTTT
TRBV25-1	.	12	TRBJ2-1	.	CASSEQGNEQFF	TGTGCCAGCAGTGAACAGGGCAATGAGCAGTTCTTC
TRBV27	.	13	TRBJ2-3	.	CASRWTGSDTQYF	TGTGCCAGCAGATGGACGGGGTCAGATACGCAGTATTTT
TRBV29-1	once	13	TRBJ1-1	.	CSVNGLLNTEAFF	TGCAGCGTGAATGGGTTGTTGAACACTGAAGCTTTCTTT
TRBV6-5	.	15	TRBJ1-2	TRBD1	CASRVETGRDYGYTF	TGTGCCAGCAGGGTCGAGACAGGGAGGGACTATGGCTACACCTTC
TRBV11-3	.	13	TRBJ1-1	TRBD1	CASSPRQGPEAFF	TGTGCCAGCAGCCCAAGACAGGGGCCTGAAGCTTTCTTT
TRBV30	.	13	TRBJ1-6	.	CAWKRTRTSPLHF	TGTGCCTGGAAGAGGACTCGAACCTCACCCCTCCACTTT
TRBV30	.	14	TRBJ2-2	TRBD1	CAWRRTGNTGELFF	TGTGCCTGGAGGAGGACAGGGAACACCGGGGAGCTGTTTTTT
TRBV9	.	13	TRBJ2-3	.	CASSVTYTDTQYF	TGTGCCAGCAGCGTAACATACACAGATACGCAGTATTTT
TRBV6-5	once	11	TRBJ2-3	.	CASSYSNTQYF	TGTGCCAGCAGTTACTCGAATACGCAGTATTTT
TRBV7-2	few	15	TRBJ1-5	.	CASSSGGGGNQPQHF	TGTGCCAGCAGCTCCGGGGGAGGGGGCAATCAGCCCCAGCATTTT
TRBV29-1	.	13	TRBJ1-1	TRBD1	CSVSDRVGTEAFF	TGCAGCGTCTCGGACAGGGTTGGCACTGAAGCTTTCTTT
TRBV15	.	15	TRBJ2-5	.	CATSRDRGYQETQYF	TGTGCCACCAGCAGAGATCGCGGGTACCAAGAGACCCAGTACTTC
TRBV7-9	.	13	TRBJ2-2	.	CASSLWDSGELFF	TGTGCCAGCAGCTTATGGGATTCCGGGGAGCTGTTTTTT
TRBV29-1	.	13	TRBJ2-7	TRBD1	CSVEGQGNYEQYF	TGCAGCGTTGAGGGACAGGGAAATTACGAGCAGTACTTC
TRBV4-2	.	14	TRBJ2-5	.	CASSRDSYQETQYF	TGTGCCAGCAGCAGGGACTCTTACCAAGAGACCCAGTACTTC
TRBV5-1	few	11	TRBJ2-5	.	CASTAGETQYF	TGCGCCAGCACCGCCGGGGAGACCCAGTACTTC
TRBV30	.	14	TRBJ2-6	.	CAWSAASGANVLTF	TGTGCCTGGAGTGCAGCCTCTGGGGCCAACGTCCTGACTTTC
TRBV7-9	.	13	TRBJ1-1	.	CASSSRGPTEAFF	TGTGCCAGCAGCTCCCGGGGTCCCACTGAAGCTTTCTTT
TRBV6-5	.	15	TRBJ2-7	TRBD1	CASSYGGQGLIEQYF	TGTGCCAGCAGTTACGGAGGACAGGGGTTAATTGAGCAGTACTTC
TRBV29-1	.	13	TRBJ2-3	TRBD2	CSVQRGGTDTQYF	TGCAGCGTTCAACGGGGGGGGACAGATACGCAGTATTTT
TRBV30	.	15	TRBJ2-1	.	CAWMGGAPAYNEQFF	TGTGCCTGGATGGGGGGGGCCCCCGCCTACAATGAGCAGTTCTTC
TRBV11-2	.	15	TRBJ2-1	.	CASSPSGGQYNEQFF	TGTGCCAGCAGCCCGTCTGGGGGGCAATACAATGAGCAGTTCTTC